This T cell receptor (beta chain) was profiled in a study of T cells after yellow fever vaccination. Whole-study findings and limits: Weaker, the secondary response peaked sooner, at day 5 versus 15.

UMIs and a universal primer site were added when TCR cDNA was made by 5'RACE template switching. In TCRdb, the 5' RACE reads were re-called with MiXCR into one record per CDR3 protein. The sample has roughly 500,000 distinct CDR3 sequences, about 19% seen once. Germline V gives CDR1 MDHEN, CDR2 SYDVKM. CDR3 length: 13 residues. The germline V and J ends were trimmed by 6 bases and 4 bases, with 12 bases remaining between them. Worth noting for this clonotype: What it binds is not known.

The sequence was obtained from a man aged 25-40 years who received the YFV17D yellow fever vaccine. The sample here was PBMCs, taken 15 days after the yellow fever booster vaccination. The chain recombines TRBV28 with TRBJ1-2; D remains ambiguous. CDR3 DNA sequence: TGTGCCAGCAGCACTAGTCCCGGCTATGGCTACACCTTC. Residues: CASSTSPGYGYTF.